One sample yielded the 3 T cell receptor beta chains listed below, sequenced in a study of cytomegalovirus exposure and HLA in healthy donors. The PCR employed 60 Vbeta primers together with 13 Jbeta primers. TCRdb's table, derived via immunoSEQ multiplex PCR, lists solely in-frame clones and lacks some. This table holds fewer than 200,000 clones, over 60% found once. The sequenced sample consisted of PBMCs. The receptors here all came from a girl under 18 in good health and CMV-seronegative.

The CDR3, as DNA: TGCAGCGCCCTGGACAGGGAAGACTATGGCTACACCTTC. This sequence encodes CSALDREDYGYTF. V is TRBV29-1 and J is TRBJ1-2, with 8 positions matching TRBD1. Germline V gene data show CDR1 as SQVTM and CDR2 as ANQGSEA. The CDR3 extends over 13 amino acids. With V trimmed by 7 bases and J by 3 bases, 7 bases remained unmatched.

Here the CDR3 DNA reads TGTGCCAGCCTGAACAGGGGGGGCAATCAGCCCCAGCATTTT. This translates into CASLNRGGNQPQHF. The gene calls are TRBV6-1 and TRBJ1-5; 8 nucleotides match TRBD1. The CDR3 covers 14 residues. Per germline, CDR1 MNHNS and CDR2 SASEGT. The J segment lost 2 bases and the V segment lost 8 bases, leaving 5 bases of the junction unmatched.

The V gene is TRBV7-9, the J gene TRBJ2-3; D might be TRBD2 (5 bases). This CDR3 comprises 16 residues. Germline V CDR1 and CDR2: SEHNR, FQNEAQ (reference sequence). V lost 4 bases and J lost 0, with 14 bases in between. CDR3 sequence reads: CASSSDLGGSTDTQYF. DNA for the CDR3: TGTGCCAGCAGCTCCGACTTAGGAGGTAGCACAGATACGCAGTATTTT.